The T cell receptor beta chain under discussion was sequenced for a study of T cells in Graves' hyperthyroidism and ophthalmopathy. Study information: It was at initial diagnosis, before any treatment, that peripheral blood was collected.

Participants, patients aged 18 to 65, had newly diagnosed hyperthyroidism with a duration under 2 months. There were TCR beta CDR3 regions amplified from RNA transcripts. Initially, a first-round RT-PCR of the TCR CDR3 employed the HTBI primer set. TCRdb itself ran the multiplex PCR reads through MiXCR, one entry per CDR3 protein. The sample includes 350,000 or so distinct CDR3 sequences, 17% seen only once; the top ten take around a third. As for this clonotype: Its antigen is still unknown.

The length of the CDR3 is 16 residues. Germline assignment: CDR1 DFQATT and CDR2 SNEGSKA (reference sequence). V was pared by 5 bases and J by 0 bases, with 10 bases of the junction left unmatched. Study-wide findings and caveats: A median around 6.4 months before onset, the model predicted ophthalmopathy. Appearing also in blood were most of the thyroid clonotypes expanded above 0.001.

Specimen: blood. The TCR sequence derives from a woman aged 30 to 39 with Graves' hyperthyroidism that later progressed to Graves' ophthalmopathy. V is TRBV20-1 and J is TRBJ2-1; TRBD2 matches at 7 bases. CDR3 bases: TGCAGTGCTCGTAATCTAGCGGCAAGCTCCTACAATGAGCAGTTCTTC. Amino acid sequence: CSARNLAASSYNEQFF.